One and the same sample provided the 21 T cell receptor beta chains below, sequenced in a study of human CD8 memory T cell subsets. UMI-labeled 5' RACE was used to make TCR beta libraries. With the 5' RACE reads reprocessed, TCRdb shows one record per CDR3 protein and no DNA. This sample's table has several thousand distinct CDR3 sequences. The sequenced sample was CD8+ T cells from PBMCs. These receptors all stem from a human donor in good health.

V usage is TRBV6-2 or TRBV6-3 and J usage is TRBJ2-3; TCRdb's assignment of TRBD2 cannot be checked, as there is no DNA. Germline lookup yields CDR1 MNHEY and CDR2 SVGEGT. This CDR3 has 16 amino acids. CDR3 sequence reads: CASSYEWREGTDTQYF.

This CDR3 reads CASSQDRAVRTYNEQFF. The rearrangement uses TRBV14 and TRBJ2-1; TCRdb gives TRBD2 as the D gene, but with no DNA this cannot be confirmed. The germline CDR1 and CDR2 sequences are SGHDN and FVKESK. The CDR3 has 17 residues.

V usage is TRBV7-9 and J usage is TRBJ2-1; TCRdb selects TRBD2, and the lack of DNA leaves this call unchecked. The CDR3 is 16 residues long. CDR1 and CDR2 from the germline V gene are SEHNR and FQNEAQ (reference sequence). The CDR3 protein is CASSPPLPNDYNEQFF.

The CDR3 sequence: CSVAGGGLYEQYF. This rearrangement joins TRBV29-1 to TRBJ2-7; TCRdb reports TRBD2, a call that lacks DNA to check it against. Germline lookup yields CDR1 SQVTM and CDR2 ANQGSEA. CDR3 length: 13 amino acids.

The gene calls are TRBV4-1 and TRBJ1-1. Germline V lookup: CDR1 MGHRA, CDR2 YSYEKL. The CDR3 is 15 residues long. CDR3 sequence reads: CASSQAGPEDPEAFF.

This chain connects TRBV7-9 to TRBJ1-5; TCRdb gives TRBD1 as the D gene, but with no DNA this cannot be confirmed. The CDR3 is 14 residues long. From germline, CDR1 is SEHNR and CDR2 FQNEAQ (reference sequence). The CDR3 here is CASSRTDSNQPQHF.

The chain carries TRBV9 and TRBJ2-1; TCRdb names TRBD2, which stays unverified in the absence of DNA. CDR3 size: 18 residues. The germline gives CDR1 SGDLS, CDR2 YYNGEE. The CDR3 loop is CASSPTTSGRDTYNEQFF.

According to its frequency, this clonotype is medium-sized. V usage is TRBV19 and J usage is TRBJ2-5; absent DNA, TCRdb's TRBD2 call cannot be checked. The CDR3 is 15 amino acids. Looked up from germline, CDR1 is LNHDA and CDR2 is SQIVND (reference sequence). This chain's CDR3 is CASSPLAGGAETQYF.

The chain has TRBV20-1 and TRBJ2-1. The CDR3 consists of 12 residues. Germline assignment: CDR1 DFQATT and CDR2 SNEGSKA (reference sequence). The CDR3 here is CSATDSAGEQFF.

Its frequency marks this clonotype as medium-sized (0.01 to 0.1%). The V gene is TRBV30, the J gene TRBJ1-1. Germline V lookup: CDR1 GTSNPN, CDR2 SVGIG (reference sequence). This CDR3 comprises 11 residues. The CDR3 is CAWMTYTEAFF. The whole variable domain, remainder taken from reference TRBV30 and TRBJ1-1, is SQTIHQWPATLVQPVGSPLSLECTVEGTSNPNLYWYRQAAGRGLQLLFYSVGIGQISSEVPQNLSASRPQDRQFILSSKKLLLSDSGFYLCAWMTYTEAFFGQGTRLTVV.

The chain links TRBV6-5 to TRBJ2-1. This CDR3 is built from 14 residues. The germline gives CDR1 MNHEY, CDR2 SVGAGI. The CDR3 loop reads CASTGEYPLNEQFF.

This clonotype ranks as medium-sized (0.01 to 0.1%) in terms of frequency. The chain joins TRBV7-9 to TRBJ1-1; the D call from TCRdb, TRBD1, cannot be confirmed without DNA. Germline assignment: CDR1 SEHNR and CDR2 FQNEAQ (reference sequence). The length of the CDR3 is 16 residues. The CDR3 loop reads CASSQKVGTLNTEAFF.

The chain carries TRBV6-6 and TRBJ2-7. The length of the CDR3 is 13 residues. Germline V gene sequence: CDR1 MNHNY, CDR2 SVGAGI (reference sequence). CDR3 amino acids: CASSGTKSGEQYF.

This clonotype is labeled medium-sized (0.01 to 0.1%) based on frequency. The chain carries TRBV7-8 and TRBJ2-1; TCRdb indicates TRBD1, and absent DNA this call remains unverified. The germline V gene has CDR1 SGHVS and CDR2 FQNEAQ. This CDR3 spans 17 amino acids. This CDR3 reads CASSLGYGGRTYNEQFF.

This CDR3 is CASSAGTRTGELFF. The chain is built from TRBV9 and TRBJ2-2; TCRdb's assignment of TRBD2 cannot be checked, as there is no DNA. Germline V lookup: CDR1 SGDLS, CDR2 YYNGEE. The CDR3 length is 14 residues.

This chain connects TRBV20-1 to TRBJ2-1; TCRdb returns TRBD1, unconfirmable since there is no DNA. Germline CDR1 reads DFQATT; CDR2 reads SNEGSKA (reference sequence). The CDR3 has 16 amino acids. The CDR3 sequence is CSASDSDRGGYNEQFF.

This chain links TRBV27 with TRBJ2-7. CDR1 is MNHEY, CDR2 SMNVEV, per germline (reference sequence). The CDR3 extends over 11 amino acids. The CDR3: CASSFFYEQYF.

The V call is TRBV5-6, the J call TRBJ1-1; no DNA is available, so the TRBD1 call from TCRdb remains unchecked. Germline lookup yields CDR1 SGHDT and CDR2 YYEEEE. The CDR3 runs 15 residues. This CDR3 is CASSLGAQGNTEAFF.

This clonotype ranks as medium-sized (0.01 to 0.1%) in terms of frequency. The chain uses TRBV28 and TRBJ1-5. CDR1 is MDHEN and CDR2 is SYDVKM in the germline V gene. This CDR3 is 17 amino acids long. The CDR3 reads CASSLAAPSYSNQPQHF.

This clonotype is labeled medium-sized based on frequency. The chain employs TRBV4-1 and TRBJ2-2. Germline V gene data show CDR1 as MGHRA and CDR2 as YSYEKL. This CDR3 has 13 amino acids. The CDR3 loop is CASSRPNTGELFF.

This chain uses TRBV19 with TRBJ2-1; TCRdb names TRBD2, which stays unverified in the absence of DNA. Germline-derived CDR1 and CDR2 are LNHDA and SQIVND (reference sequence). The CDR3 sequence is 15 residues long. CDR3 sequence: CASTTTALAGNEQFF.